A selection of T cell receptor beta chains follows, all from one sample in a study of cytomegalovirus exposure and HLA in healthy donors. Sequenced by immunoSEQ multiplex PCR; TCRdb stores in-frame clones only, minus some. The table records 100,000 to 150,000 clones, approximately 80% of them present only once. The sample consisted of PBMCs. All receptors come from a male donor in good health and CMV-seropositive. Each CDR3 is given with its conserved first and last residue. A D gene is named only where the DNA matches it firmly.

d_gene	v_gene	j_gene	len	CDR3aa	CDR3nt
TRBD1	TRBV23-1	TRBJ1-5	17	CASSQSNGTGISQPQHF	TGCGCCAGCAGTCAATCAAATGGGACAGGGATCAGTCAGCCCCAGCATTTT
TRBD1	TRBV6-1	TRBJ2-4	18	CASSGRPPQGTVVNIQYF	TGTGCCAGCAGTGGTCGGCCGCCTCAGGGGACAGTTGTAAACATTCAGTACTTC
TRBD2	TRBV10-3	TRBJ2-1	14	CAISGGGTYNEQFF	TGTGCCATCAGTGGCGGGGGAACCTACAATGAGCAGTTCTTC
-	TRBV6-6	TRBJ1-1	14	CASSYSAFVAEAFF	TGTGCCAGCAGTTACTCAGCGTTCGTGGCTGAAGCTTTCTTT
-	TRBV25-1	TRBJ2-3	15	CASSDWSFSTDTQYF	TGTGCCAGCAGTGACTGGAGTTTCAGCACAGATACGCAGTATTTT
TRBD2	TRBV5-1	TRBJ2-3	17	CASSLGRMGGSADTQYF	TGCGCCAGCAGCTTGGGGCGCATGGGCGGGAGCGCAGATACGCAGTATTTT
-	TRBV4-1	TRBJ1-2	13	CASSQRRQAPYTF	TGCGCCAGCAGCCAAAGAAGACAGGCCCCCTACACCTTC
-	TRBV18	TRBJ1-1	13	CASSPVGGGEAFF	TGTGCCAGCTCCCCCGTGGGGGGAGGTGAGGCTTTCTTT
-	TRBV28	TRBJ2-5	13	CASSRTQQETQYF	TGTGCCAGCAGTCGGACTCAGCAAGAGACCCAGTACTTC
-	TRBV30	TRBJ2-7	14	CAWRVGGSDYEQYF	TGTGCCTGGAGAGTAGGAGGGAGTGACTACGAGCAGTACTTC
TRBD1	TRBV6-5	TRBJ2-2	16	CASSFRTGTNTGELFF	TGTGCCAGCAGTTTCCGGACAGGAACGAACACCGGGGAGCTGTTTTTT
TRBD2	TRBV4-2	TRBJ2-1	19	CASSQDLRLTSGRGNEQFF	TGTGCCAGCAGCCAAGATTTACGGCTGACTAGCGGGAGAGGAAATGAGCAGTTCTTC
-	TRBV27	TRBJ1-1	14	CASSFKRDGVEAFF	TGTGCCAGCAGTTTTAAGCGGGACGGGGTAGAAGCTTTCTTT
TRBD1	TRBV5-6	TRBJ1-5	15	CASSLWVRGLQPQHF	TGTGCCAGCAGCTTGTGGGTCAGGGGGCTTCAGCCCCAGCATTTT
-	TRBV2	TRBJ2-2	15	CASSDDYSNTGELFF	TGTGCCAGCAGTGACGACTACTCGAACACCGGGGAGCTGTTTTTT
-	TRBV25-1	TRBJ1-1	16	CASSPQGRFHDTEAFF	TGTGCCAGCAGTCCACAGGGTAGGTTCCATGACACTGAAGCTTTCTTT
-	TRBV11-2	TRBJ1-1	15	CASSLGNSPNTEAFF	TGTGCCAGCAGCTTAGGAAACAGCCCGAACACTGAAGCTTTCTTT
TRBD2	TRBV2	TRBJ2-1	15	CASSEGLAGENEQFF	TGTGCCAGCAGTGAAGGTCTAGCGGGGGAGAATGAGCAGTTCTTC